Each of the 11 T cell receptor beta chains below was sequenced from the same sample in a study of blood T cell repertoires in COVID-19. Clones were read by immunoSEQ multiplex PCR, and TCRdb kept only the in-frame ones, dropping some. Seen here are approximately 410,000 clones, roughly 90% observed once, and the top ten hold almost 1.5%. The source material was peripheral blood. These receptors were taken from a woman in her 30s with active or convalescent COVID-19.

The chain recombines TRBV27 with TRBJ1-4; TRBD1 matches 7 bases. The CDR3 length is 13 residues. Germline V lookup: CDR1 MNHEY, CDR2 SMNVEV (reference sequence). V trimming: 7 bases; J trimming: 8 bases; junction bases outside the gene matches: 7. The CDR3: CASKETGLEKLFF. The CDR3 DNA follows: TGTGCCAGCAAAGAGACAGGGTTAGAAAAACTGTTTTTT.

J is TRBJ2-2 and V is TRBV10-3, with TRBD1 matching over 11 bases. The CDR3 covers 16 residues. Germline V lookup: CDR1 ENHRY, CDR2 SYGVKD. V lost 0 bases to trimming and J lost 9 bases; unmatched junction nucleotides: 6. The CDR3 DNA is TGTGCCATCAGTGAGTCAGGACAGGGGGCAATCTGGGAGCTGTTTTTT. It codes for CAISESGQGAIWELFF.

V is TRBV27 and J is TRBJ2-2; no clear D gene. This CDR3 contains 15 residues. Trimming shortened V by 3 bases and J by 2 bases, and 10 bases separated the two germline ends. Germline assignment: CDR1 MNHEY and CDR2 SMNVEV (reference sequence). The CDR3 DNA is TGTGCCAGCAGTTTTGGTACGGTTAACACCGGGGAGCTGTTTTTT. It codes for CASSFGTVNTGELFF.

This clone was counted a single time. The CDR3: CASSPLVGETQYF. CDR3 DNA: TGCGCCAGCAGCCCCTTAGTCGGGGAGACCCAGTACTTC. The V call is TRBV4-1, the J call TRBJ2-5; D is unresolved. V dropped 4 bases and J dropped 5 bases, with 11 bases sitting between them. Germline V gene lookup returns CDR1 MGHRA and CDR2 YSYEKL. CDR3 size: 13 residues.

The chain joins TRBV27 to TRBJ2-3; TRBD2 matches 14 bases. CDR1 MNHEY and CDR2 SMNVEV come from the germline V gene (reference sequence). The CDR3 spans 15 residues. Trimming took 6 bases from V and 11 from J; bases not matched to a gene: 10. CDR3 DNA sequence: TGTGCCAGCAGGACTAGCGGGGGGGCCGTTCAGGTGCAGTATTTT. Its translation is CASRTSGGAVQVQYF.

As DNA, the CDR3 is TGTGCCAGCAGACGGACAGGGGGGACCGCGAACACCGGGGAGCTGTTTTTT. Its translation: CASRRTGGTANTGELFF. The rearrangement links TRBV7-8 to TRBJ2-2, with TRBD1 matching over 10 bases. The germline CDR1 and CDR2 sequences are SGHVS and FQNEAQ. This CDR3 spans 17 amino acids. The trim removed 6 bases at V and 0 bases at J, leaving 7 bases unmatched.

V and J are TRBV28 and TRBJ2-7, with 10 bases aligning to TRBD1. The CDR3 consists of 14 residues. Germline-derived CDR1 and CDR2 are MDHEN and SYDVKM. Trimming at V came to 6 bases and at J to 3 bases, leaving 5 bases not matched to a gene. CDR3 DNA: TGTGCCAGCAGGCCGGGACAGGGGCGCTACGAGCAGTACTTC. Its translation is CASRPGQGRYEQYF.

The rearrangement uses TRBV7-2 and TRBJ2-7; possibly TRBD1 for D (6 bases). This CDR3 region has 18 residues. Germline V lookup: CDR1 SGHTA, CDR2 FQGNSA. V was pared by 1 base and J by 0 bases, with 19 bases between. The DNA of the CDR3 is TGTGCCAGCAGCTTAGAAGGGGGTCCGGGGATGAGCTCCTACGAGCAGTACTTC. Its translation is CASSLEGGPGMSSYEQYF.

This sequence joins TRBV15 and TRBJ2-1; 7 bases agree with TRBD1. Germline V CDR1 and CDR2: LNHNV, YYDKDF (reference sequence). The trim removed 3 bases at V and 8 bases at J, leaving 4 bases unmatched. This CDR3 contains 13 residues. The CDR3 DNA reads as TGTGCCACCAGCAGGGAAACAGGGGATGAGCAGTTCTTC. Residues: CATSRETGDEQFF. The complete variable domain, with remaining parts taken from reference TRBV15 and TRBJ2-1, reads DAMVIQNPRYQVTQFGKPVTLSCSQTLNHNVMYWYQQKSSQAPKLLFHYYDKDFNNEADTPDNFQSRRPNTSFCFLDIRSPGLGDTAMYLCATSRETGDEQFFGPGTRLTVL.

The V call is TRBV5-5, the J call TRBJ1-6; weak D call: TRBD1 (5 bases). Trimming shortened V by 1 base and J by 10 bases, and 15 bases separated the two germline ends. The CDR3 extends over 15 amino acids. Germline-derived CDR1 and CDR2 are SGHKS and YYEKEE (reference sequence). The CDR3, as DNA: TGTGCCAGCAGCTTGCGGGAGAGCCAGGGATCACCCCTCCACTTT. This translates into CASSLRESQGSPLHF.

The chain's CDR3 is CATSDLLAIEVYEQYF. The CDR3 nucleotides read TGTGCCACCAGTGATTTGCTAGCGATTGAAGTCTACGAGCAGTACTTC. J is TRBJ2-7 and V is TRBV24-1; tentative D call: TRBD2 (6 bases). In germline, CDR1 is KGHDR, CDR2 SFDVKD. The CDR3 loop spans 16 amino acids. V dropped 0 bases and J dropped 3 bases, with 14 bases sitting between them.